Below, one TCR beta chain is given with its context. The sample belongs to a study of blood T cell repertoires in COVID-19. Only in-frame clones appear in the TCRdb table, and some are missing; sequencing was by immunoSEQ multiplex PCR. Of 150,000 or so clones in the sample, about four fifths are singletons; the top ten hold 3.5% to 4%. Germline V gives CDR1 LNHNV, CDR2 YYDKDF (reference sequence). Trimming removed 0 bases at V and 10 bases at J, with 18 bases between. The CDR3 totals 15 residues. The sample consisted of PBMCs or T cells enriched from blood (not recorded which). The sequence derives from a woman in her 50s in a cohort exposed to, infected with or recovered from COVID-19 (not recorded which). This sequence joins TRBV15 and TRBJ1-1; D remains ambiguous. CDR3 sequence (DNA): TGTGCCACCAGCAGAGATCTTGATCGTGCGGAGGGAGCTTTCTTT. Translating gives CATSRDLDRAEGAFF.